The text below deals with one T cell receptor (beta chain). These data belong to a study of CD8 T cells in Susac syndrome. This CDR3 region has 16 residues. The V gene's germline CDR1 is LGHNA and CDR2 YSLEER. Trimming left V 0 bases short and J 4 bases short, with 15 bases between. The RNA, 0.5 to 1 ug, was put through reverse transcription using random hexamers. TCRdb reanalysed the immunoSEQ multiplex PCR reads using MiXCR and keeps one entry per CDR3 protein. This sample has some 160,000 distinct CDR3 sequences, with under 95% found just once. Patients with Susac syndrome fulfilled recently defined diagnostic criteria for definite or probable disease. While CD8+ and CD4+ T cells were isolated negatively, TEMRA cells were enriched by FACS.

The receptor was isolated from a human donor with Susac syndrome. Material: CD4+ T cells from PBMCs. This chain links TRBV4-3 with TRBJ2-5, with D perhaps assigned TRBD1 or TRBD2 (5 bases each). The CDR3 is CASSQDYQGGRETQYF. The CDR3 nucleotides are TGCGCCAGCAGCCAAGATTATCAGGGTGGGAGAGAGACCCAGTACTTC.